A single sample gave rise to the 31 T cell receptor beta chains below, sequenced in a study of tumor-infiltrating lymphocytes in primary liver carcinoma. Researchers generated TCR beta cDNA from approximately 500 ng of total RNA, relying on a constant-region primer. Nested multiplex PCR, run for three rounds with slightly modified ARM-PCR, yielded TCR beta libraries. Forward primers for TRBV1-TRBV30 and a C-beta reverse primer served the first two PCR rounds, at 10 cycles each. TCRdb itself ran the multiplex PCR reads through MiXCR, one entry per CDR3 protein. The repertoire consists of roughly 80,000 distinct CDR3 sequences, with approximately 72% occurring once and the leading ten covering approximately 20%. The source material, roughly 18-30 mg of unsorted bulk tissue, was used to co-extract RNA and DNA. The sample consisted of liver tumor tissue from sampling region 1. The subset denotes: tumor region T1, superior pole. These receptors all stem from a man in his forties with primary liver carcinoma and hepatitis B virus infection.

This clonotype was seen many times. The rearrangement uses TRBV5-4 and TRBJ1-2; D gene ambiguous. Looked up from germline, CDR1 is SGHNT and CDR2 is YYREEE (reference sequence). The CDR3 loop spans 14 amino acids. Trimming cost V 4 bases and J 3 bases, with 13 bases left between them. The CDR3 DNA reads as TGTGCCAGCAGCGAGGACGGCACCGACTATGGCTACACCTTC. Protein sequence: CASSEDGTDYGYTF.

Of note for this clonotype: This may arise from a read error, as a much more abundant clone is one base away. The chain employs TRBV10-3 and TRBJ2-1; D may be TRBD2 (5 bases). This CDR3 contains 13 residues. Germline CDR1 reads ENHRY; CDR2 reads SYGVKD. CDR3 sequence reads: CVISERPEGEQFF. CDR3 DNA sequence: TGTGTCATCAGTGAGCGCCCCGAGGGTGAGCAGTTCTTC.

V and J are TRBV28 and TRBJ2-7, with D uncertain. The CDR3 covers 14 residues. Per the germline V gene, CDR1 is MDHEN and CDR2 is SYDVKM. Trimming pared 7 bases from V and 3 bases from J, leaving 16 bases between. CDR3 amino acids: CASIMKRIYYEQYF. Here the CDR3 DNA reads TGTGCCAGCATCATGAAGAGGATATACTACGAGCAGTACTTC.

Concerning this clonotype itself: Sequence at one end of the junction differs from germline and may be a read error. The rearrangement uses TRBV6-6 and TRBJ2-1; D unclear. Germline loops: CDR1 MNHNY, CDR2 SVGAGI (reference sequence). CDR3 length: 15 amino acids. The CDR3 DNA reads TGTGCCTGCAGTTACATGATTAGCATTAATAATGAGCAGTTCTTC. Its translation is CACSYMISINNEQFF.

In this sample, this clonotype is medium-sized (0.01 to 0.1%). The CDR3, as DNA: TGCAGCGTTGAAGGGGTGGCTAGCGGGGCCACAGATACGCAGTATTTT. The encoded protein is CSVEGVASGATDTQYF. The chain joins TRBV29-1 to TRBJ2-3; 9 bases map to TRBD2. The V gene's germline CDR1 is SQVTM and CDR2 ANQGSEA. The CDR3 has 16 residues. The trim removed 1 base at V and 2 bases at J, leaving 7 bases unmatched.

The rearrangement links TRBV10-2 to TRBJ2-1; unclear D gene. V dropped 2 bases and J dropped 12 bases, with 20 bases sitting between them. This CDR3 is 15 amino acids long. The germline CDR1 and CDR2 sequences are WSHSY and SAAADI. In DNA form, the CDR3 reads TGCGCCAGCAGTGAGCCCGGTGTTGGGCACGGTGGGCAGTTCTTC. It codes for CASSEPGVGHGGQFF.

This clonotype appeared a few times. The rearrangement uses TRBV11-2 and TRBJ2-1, with D tentatively TRBD2 (5 bases). The V gene lost 3 bases and the J gene lost 6 bases, with 15 bases spanning the gap. The CDR3 is made up of 15 amino acids. From germline, CDR1 is SGHAT and CDR2 FQNNGV. CDR3 residues: CASSLRKDYRNEQFF. The CDR3 bases are TGTGCCAGCAGCTTGCGAAAAGACTACCGCAATGAGCAGTTCTTC.

Remarks on this clonotype: A junction end diverges from the germline sequence, so it may reflect a read error. As DNA, the CDR3 is TGTGCCAGCAGTTCTCCCAGGGAGAGCAATCGGCCCCACCATTTT. Amino acids: CASSSPRESNRPHHF. This chain connects TRBV28 to TRBJ1-5; weak D call: TRBD1 (5 bases). The germline gives CDR1 MDHEN, CDR2 SYDVKM. This CDR3 is built from 15 residues.

J is TRBJ2-1 and V is TRBV5-5, with 10 bases that match TRBD2. Looked up from germline, CDR1 is SGHKS and CDR2 is YYEKEE (reference sequence). Unmatched junction bases numbered 11, after V lost 1 base and J lost 4 bases. CDR3 length: 18 amino acids. Written as DNA, the CDR3 is TGTGCCAGCAGCTTGCTTCCGGCTAGCGGGAGTTCATACAATGAGCAGTTCTTC. Translating it yields CASSLLPASGSSYNEQFF. The full variable domain, with the rest looked up from reference TRBV5-5 and TRBJ2-1, is DAGVTQSPTHLIKTRGQQVTLRCSPISGHKSVSWYQQVLGQGPQFIFQYYEKEERGRGNFPDRFSARQFPNYSSELNVNALLLGDSALYLCASSLLPASGSSYNEQFFGPGTRLTVL.

This clonotype appeared a few times. Mismatch with germline at one junction end may stem from a read error. CDR3 sequence reads: CAASDPSGAPGYNEQFF. CDR3 coding DNA: TGTGCCGCCAGTGATCCCTCTGGGGCCCCAGGCTACAATGAGCAGTTCTTC. The chain couples TRBV24-1 to TRBJ2-1, with a possible D match to TRBD1 (5 bases). The CDR3 is made up of 17 amino acids. The germline gives CDR1 KGHDR, CDR2 SFDVKD.

V and J are TRBV24-1 and TRBJ2-2; D remains unclear. In germline, CDR1 is KGHDR, CDR2 SFDVKD. V shed 4 bases and J shed 0 bases, with 17 bases lying between them. The CDR3 is 18 residues long. Here the CDR3 DNA reads TGTGCCACCAGTGACCCTGACCAATCAAGCTCGAACACCGGGGAGCTGTTTTTT. This sequence encodes CATSDPDQSSSNTGELFF.

The chain uses TRBV6-5 and TRBJ2-7, with 8 nucleotides matching TRBD1. Looked up from germline, CDR1 is MNHEY and CDR2 is SVGAGI. Losses at the gene ends were 5 bases for V and 7 bases for J; bases not matched to a gene: 16. The CDR3 extends over 16 amino acids. CDR3 coding DNA: TGTGCCAGCAGTAAAGCCCCCGGGGCAGGGGGCGCGGAGCAGTACGTC. Its protein product is CASSKAPGAGGAEQYV.

This clonotype has ten or more counts. The V gene is TRBV7-8, the J gene TRBJ2-2; D gene ambiguous. The CDR3 contains 16 residues. Trimming cost V 1 base and J 0 bases, with 9 bases left between them. Germline V CDR1 and CDR2: SGHVS, FQNEAQ. CDR3 DNA sequence: TGTGCCAGCAGCTTAGTAAGGGTGGCGAACACCGGGGAGCTGTTTTTT. Translated: CASSLVRVANTGELFF.

The J gene is TRBJ2-7, the V gene TRBV5-4; TRBD2 aligns across 8 bases. J was trimmed by 2 bases and V by 3 bases; bases with no gene match: 10. The CDR3 is 16 amino acids. Germline values: CDR1 SGHNT, CDR2 YYREEE (reference sequence). The DNA of the CDR3 is TGTGCCAGCAGCTCGAAAGTGACTAGCGTCACCTACGAGCAGTACTTC. It specifies CASSSKVTSVTYEQYF.

Details on this clonotype: Sequence at one end of the junction differs from germline and may be a read error. The chain employs TRBV12-3 or TRBV12-4 and TRBJ2-3; D might be TRBD1 (6 bases). CDR3 length: 13 residues. This CDR3 reads CASNLGLRQAQYF. The CDR3 DNA follows: TGTGCCAGCAATTTAGGCCTCCGACAGGCGCAGTATTTT.

A remark on this clonotype: The junction and the germline gene differ at one end; a read error may be behind it. The J gene is TRBJ1-5, the V gene TRBV4-1; D gene uncertain. The germline V gene has CDR1 MGHRA and CDR2 YSYEKL. This CDR3 spans 14 amino acids. The CDR3 coding sequence is TGCGCCTGCAGCCCCTATGATAGCAATCAGCCTCAGCATTTT. This sequence encodes CACSPYDSNQPQHF.

Concerning this clonotype: The final CDR3 position lacks the conserved phenylalanine or tryptophan, pointing to a likely read error. The V call is TRBV11-2, the J call TRBJ1-1; no firm D call. The CDR3 sequence is 16 residues long. The V gene's germline CDR1 is SGHAT and CDR2 FQNNGV. The DNA for the CDR3 is TGTGCCAACAGCCTCGATGTGGGCGGAAGAGTCGCTGAAGCTTTCTCT. This sequence encodes CANSLDVGGRVAEAFS.

Ten or more counts support this clonotype. The rearrangement uses TRBV7-8 and TRBJ2-1, with D uncertain. Germline V gene sequence: CDR1 SGHVS, CDR2 FQNEAQ. This CDR3 is 13 amino acids long. V shed 5 bases and J shed 5 bases, with 10 bases lying between them. The CDR3 DNA sequence: TGTGCCAGCAGCCCACGCAGAGACAATGAGCAGTTCTTC. Amino acids: CASSPRRDNEQFF.

The rearrangement uses TRBV2 and TRBJ1-2; tentative D call: TRBD1 (6 bases). Germline V gene sequence: CDR1 SNHLY, CDR2 FYNNEI. The CDR3 loop spans 14 amino acids. Trimming took off 11 bases at V and 8 bases at J, with 24 bases between the two ends. This chain's CDR3 is CALVRGLGRLGYTF. CDR3 sequence (DNA): TGTGCCCTTGTCAGGGGCCTGGGCCGCCTCGGCTACACCTTC.

As regards this clonotype: The conserved closing phenylalanine or tryptophan is absent in this CDR3, likely reflecting a read error. The limits of the CDR3 on the DNA are not certain, so only TCRdb's listed CDR3 is given. The chain joins TRBV5-6 to TRBJ2-2; TRBD2, the D gene given by the table, was not confirmed from the DNA. CDR1 SGHDT and CDR2 YYEEEE come from the germline V gene. From its first to its last residue, the CDR3 has 15 amino acids. The CDR3 region is CASMTLAGGTGELFY.

This clonotype has more than one count but fewer than ten. One junction end does not reproduce the germline sequence, and a read error may be involved. V and J are TRBV11-2 and TRBJ2-2; 7 nucleotides line up with TRBD1. CDR3 size: 17 residues. Germline-derived CDR1 and CDR2 are SGHAT and FQNNGV. DNA for the CDR3: TGTGCCATCAGCTTTGATCGTGACAGGGTCGGCACCGGGGAGCTGTTATTC. It specifies CAISFDRDRVGTGELLF.

As regards this clonotype: A much larger clone sits a single nucleotide away, making a read error possible. This chain connects TRBV24-1 to TRBJ2-5, with no clear D. Trimming took off 5 bases at V and 3 bases at J, with 18 bases between the two ends. This CDR3 region has 16 residues. CDR1 is KGHDR, CDR2 SFDVKD, per germline. This CDR3 reads CATSGPTEHREETQYF. DNA for the CDR3: TGTGCCACCAGTGGTCCCACCGAGCACCGGGAAGAGACCCAGTACTTC.

Comment on this clonotype: Here the CDR3 omits its conserved ending phenylalanine or tryptophan, so a read error is the likely source. CDR3 coding DNA: TGTGCTAGCAGTCTAGGGCAGGGCACAGATACGCAGTATTCT. Protein product: CASSLGQGTDTQYS. This sequence joins TRBV12-3 or TRBV12-4 and TRBJ2-3; no reliable D call. The CDR3 has 14 amino acids.

V is TRBV14 and J is TRBJ2-7, with D hard to call. Per the germline V gene, CDR1 is SGHDN and CDR2 is FVKESK. Deletions cut 1 base from V and 9 bases from J, with 10 bases between. This CDR3 comprises 12 residues. The CDR3 reads CASSQGGAMQYF. CDR3 sequence (DNA): TGTGCCAGCAGCCAAGGCGGAGCGATGCAGTACTTC. The full variable domain, completed using reference TRBV14 and TRBJ2-7, is EAGVTQFPSHSVIEKGQTVTLRCDPISGHDNLYWYRRVMGKEIKFLLHFVKESKQDESGMPNNRFLAERTGGTYSTLKVQPAELEDSGVYFCASSQGGAMQYFGPGTRLTVT.

The chain combines TRBV5-6 with TRBJ2-5, with D tentatively TRBD1 or TRBD2 (7 bases each). V shed 7 bases and J shed 4 bases, with 17 bases lying between them. The CDR3 spans 14 residues. CDR1 is SGHDT and CDR2 is YYEEEE in the germline V gene. The chain's CDR3 is CASCRQGGGETQYF. The CDR3 coding sequence is TGTGCCAGCTGCAGACAGGGCGGGGGAGAGACCCAGTACTTC.

For this clonotype: This CDR3 fails to terminate in the conserved phenylalanine or tryptophan, so it likely reflects a read error. The genes are TRBV2 and TRBJ2-5; 7 nucleotides agree with TRBD1. The CDR3 runs to 14 residues. V was pared by 7 bases and J by 1 base, with 6 bases of the junction left unmatched. Germline loops: CDR1 SNHLY, CDR2 FYNNEI. CDR3 DNA sequence: TGTGCCAGCACCCGGGACAGAACCCAAGAGACCCAGTACCTC. This codes for CASTRDRTQETQYL.

The chain has TRBV11-2 and TRBJ2-2; D possibly matches TRBD1 or TRBD2 (5 bases each). The CDR3 runs to 15 residues. In germline, CDR1 is SGHAT, CDR2 FQNNGV. Between the trimmed V and J ends, which lost 7 bases and 7 bases, there was a span of 19 bases. CDR3 region: CASNLVGRGIGELFF. CDR3 DNA: TGTGCCAGCAACTTGGTCGGACGGGGCATCGGGGAGCTGTTTTTT.

This clonotype occurred many times. The chain uses TRBV21-1 and TRBJ2-7; TRBD1 was called by the table and not checked on the DNA. TRBV21-1 is an annotated pseudogene. The CDR3 covers 13 residues. The CDR3 loop is CASIQSPRYEQYF. The CDR3 DNA is TGTGCCAGCATCCAATCCCCCAGGTACGAGCAGTACTTC.

Concerning this clonotype itself: This may arise from a read error, as a much more abundant clone is one base away. DNA of the CDR3: TGTGTCAGCAGTCCCACTAGCGGGATTCGCAATGAGCAGTTCTTC. Its protein is CVSSPTSGIRNEQFF. The V and J genes are TRBV6-4 and TRBJ2-1; 10 bases are shared with TRBD2. The germline CDR1 and CDR2 sequences are MRHNA and SNTAGT. The CDR3 has 15 amino acids.

This clonotype has only one observation. A much larger clone sits a single nucleotide away, making a read error possible. The genes are TRBV5-1 and TRBJ1-4; a possible D gene is TRBD1 (5 bases). The CDR3 contains 14 residues. Looked up from germline, CDR1 is SGHRS and CDR2 is YFSETQ. The germline V and J ends were trimmed by 8 bases and 6 bases, with 17 bases remaining between them. The CDR3 spells CASSQGLTDEKLFF. The CDR3 nucleotides read TGCGCCAGTTCCCAGGGTTTAACAGATGAAAAACTGTTTTTT.

Concerning this clonotype: The junction and the germline gene differ at one end; a read error may be behind it. V usage is TRBV6-5 and J usage is TRBJ2-1, with D perhaps TRBD2 (5 bases). The CDR3 sequence is 16 residues long. CDR1 and CDR2 from the germline V gene are MNHEY and SVGAGI. Here the CDR3 DNA reads TGTGCCAGCAGCCTCACAGTACTAGAGTTGTACAATGAGCAGCTCTTC. It translates to CASSLTVLELYNEQLF.